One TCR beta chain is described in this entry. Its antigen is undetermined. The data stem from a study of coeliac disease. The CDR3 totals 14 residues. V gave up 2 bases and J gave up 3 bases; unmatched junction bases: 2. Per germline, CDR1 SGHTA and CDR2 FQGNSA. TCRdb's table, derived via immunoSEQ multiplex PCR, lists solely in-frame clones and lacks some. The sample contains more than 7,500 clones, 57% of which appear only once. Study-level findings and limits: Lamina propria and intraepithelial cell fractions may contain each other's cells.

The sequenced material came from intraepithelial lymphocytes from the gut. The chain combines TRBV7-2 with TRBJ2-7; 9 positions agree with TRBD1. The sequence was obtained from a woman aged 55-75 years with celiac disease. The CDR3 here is CASSLRDRVYEQYF. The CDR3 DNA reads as TGTGCCAGCAGCTTAAGGGACAGGGTCTACGAGCAGTACTTC.